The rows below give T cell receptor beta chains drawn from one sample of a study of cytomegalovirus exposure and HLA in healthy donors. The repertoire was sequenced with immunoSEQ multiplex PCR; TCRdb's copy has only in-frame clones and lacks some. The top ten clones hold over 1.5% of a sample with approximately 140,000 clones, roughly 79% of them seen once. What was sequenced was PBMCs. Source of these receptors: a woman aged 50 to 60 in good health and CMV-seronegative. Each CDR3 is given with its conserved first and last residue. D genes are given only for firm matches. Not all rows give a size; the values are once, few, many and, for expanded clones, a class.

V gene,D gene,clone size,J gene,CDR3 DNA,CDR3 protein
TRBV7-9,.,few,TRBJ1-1,TGTGCCAGCAGCTCACAGGGAAACACTGAAGCTTTCTTT,CASSSQGNTEAFF
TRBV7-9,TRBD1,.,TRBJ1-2,TGTGCCAGCAGCTTACCGGGACAGGGGAGCTATGGCTACACCTTC,CASSLPGQGSYGYTF
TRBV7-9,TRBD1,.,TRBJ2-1,TGTGCCAGCAGCCCGACGGGACAGACCTACAATGAGCAGTTCTTC,CASSPTGQTYNEQFF
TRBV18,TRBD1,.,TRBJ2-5,TGTGCCAGCTCACCACCAACAGGGGCGCACCAAGAGACCCAGTACTTC,CASSPPTGAHQETQYF
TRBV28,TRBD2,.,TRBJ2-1,TGTGCCAGCAGGGCTTGGGCTAGCGGATACAATGAGCAGTTCTTC,CASRAWASGYNEQFF
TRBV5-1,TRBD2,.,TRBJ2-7,TGCGCCAGCAGCTTCGGCCGGGGGACTAGCGGGGCTTCCTCCTACGAGCAGTACTTC,CASSFGRGTSGASSYEQYF
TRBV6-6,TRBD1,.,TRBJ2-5,TGTGCCAGCAGTTACCCCGGACAGGTAGAGACCCAGTACTTC,CASSYPGQVETQYF
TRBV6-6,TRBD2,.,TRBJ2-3,TGTGCCAGCAGTGCTAGCGGGATAAAAACAGATACGCAGTATTTT,CASSASGIKTDTQYF
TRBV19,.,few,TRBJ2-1,TGTGCCAGCAACCTTGGACAGGGAGGGTACAATGAGCAGTTCTTC,CASNLGQGGYNEQFF
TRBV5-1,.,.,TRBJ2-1,TGCGCCAGCAGCCCCTATACCATGTATGAGCAGTTCTTC,CASSPYTMYEQFF
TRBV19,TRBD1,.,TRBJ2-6,TGTGCCAGTAGTACCTGGGTCATGACAGGGGTCGGGGCCAACGTCCTGACTTTC,CASSTWVMTGVGANVLTF
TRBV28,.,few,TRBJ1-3,TGTGCCAGCAGTTTCGGGGGCTCTGGAAACACCATATATTTT,CASSFGGSGNTIYF
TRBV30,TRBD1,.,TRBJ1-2,TGTGCCTGGAGTAACAGGGGCGCCGACACGAACTATGGCTACACCTTC,CAWSNRGADTNYGYTF
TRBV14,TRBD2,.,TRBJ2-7,TGTGCCAGCAGCCAGGTAGCGGGAGTCCCCTACGAGCAGTACTTC,CASSQVAGVPYEQYF
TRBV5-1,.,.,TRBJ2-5,TGCGCCAGCAGCGTCCCCAGGGCGCGTCAAGAGACCCAGTACTTC,CASSVPRARQETQYF
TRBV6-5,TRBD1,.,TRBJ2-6,TGTGCCAGCAGTTACCACAGGGGTACTGGGGCCAACGTCCTGACTTTC,CASSYHRGTGANVLTF
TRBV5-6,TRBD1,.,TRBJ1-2,TGTGCCAGCAGCTTGGGAAGAGGACAGGGGGCTCGCGGCTACACCTTC,CASSLGRGQGARGYTF
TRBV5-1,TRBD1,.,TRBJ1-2,TGCGCCAGCAGCTTCGGGACAGGGGGTGGCTACACCTTC,CASSFGTGGGYTF